Listed below are T cell receptor beta chains from one sample, sequenced in a study of identical twins. TCRdb reprocessed the 5' RACE reads with MiXCR, giving one entry per CDR3 protein. The sample has roughly 240,000 distinct CDR3 sequences, around 7% seen once. These data also formed part of another study, on yellow fever vaccine responses in identical twins.

Sequencing used memory (CD45RO+) T cells sorted from blood. These receptors were obtained from a woman aged 18-30 years in good health. The CDR3 runs from the conserved cysteine through the conserved F or W.

V gene: TRBV24-1; CDR3 protein: CATSDTGSPNQPQHF
V gene: TRBV12-3/TRBV12-4; CDR3 protein: CASSLMRIVSGGQNTQYF
V gene: TRBV2; CDR3 protein: CASSGQATLRETQYF
V gene: TRBV7-9; CDR3 protein: CASSLGGLQVGYEQYF
V gene: TRBV5-1; CDR3 protein: CASSLGTKANTGELFF
V gene: TRBV11-2; CDR3 protein: CASSPRTSGGAYTQYF
V gene: TRBV5-6; CDR3 protein: CASSLLTARELFF
V gene: TRBV3-1; CDR3 protein: CATSPTGLAGGGETQYF
V gene: TRBV5-5; CDR3 protein: CASSLAVVGQMNEQFF
V gene: TRBV5-1; CDR3 protein: CASSDQGSYNEQFF
V gene: TRBV27; CDR3 protein: CASSPPPWDPYNEQFF
V gene: TRBV3-1; CDR3 protein: CASSHLTRLRDGYTF
V gene: TRBV11-1; CDR3 protein: CASSLLQALTGTGSAQYF
V gene: TRBV7-2; CDR3 protein: CASSFSTSGGVTQYF
V gene: TRBV11-2; CDR3 protein: CASSSQGARETQYF
V gene: TRBV20-1; CDR3 protein: CSASAVLNEQFF